This TCR beta chain derives from a study of Ad26.COV2.S vaccination and SARS-CoV-2 variants. This CDR3 region has 14 residues. The V end lost 3 bases, the J end lost 2 bases, and 8 bases lay between the germline ends. Germline CDR1 SQVTM, CDR2 ANQGSEA. As for treatment: about 20 received Ad26.COV2.S at low or high dose, single or two shots; several received placebo; per-sample allocation not given. Samples were taken on day 63 after the first vaccine or placebo injection. As its vector, the vaccine had Ad26, which expressed Wuhan-strain SARS-CoV-2 spike. Clones were read by immunoSEQ multiplex PCR, and TCRdb kept only the in-frame ones, dropping some. The sample lists around 450,000 clones, 80% to 90% occurring once.

The clonotype was recovered from a person between 18 and 65 years old who received the Ad26.COV2.S COVID-19 vaccine or a placebo. The sample here was peripheral blood, taken in a trial of Ad26.COV2.S vaccine versus placebo. V is TRBV29-1 and J is TRBJ2-6; D gene unclear. Here the CDR3 DNA reads TGCAGCGTTGACAGTGGGGCTGGGGCCAACGTCCTGACTTTC. Encoded protein: CSVDSGAGANVLTF.